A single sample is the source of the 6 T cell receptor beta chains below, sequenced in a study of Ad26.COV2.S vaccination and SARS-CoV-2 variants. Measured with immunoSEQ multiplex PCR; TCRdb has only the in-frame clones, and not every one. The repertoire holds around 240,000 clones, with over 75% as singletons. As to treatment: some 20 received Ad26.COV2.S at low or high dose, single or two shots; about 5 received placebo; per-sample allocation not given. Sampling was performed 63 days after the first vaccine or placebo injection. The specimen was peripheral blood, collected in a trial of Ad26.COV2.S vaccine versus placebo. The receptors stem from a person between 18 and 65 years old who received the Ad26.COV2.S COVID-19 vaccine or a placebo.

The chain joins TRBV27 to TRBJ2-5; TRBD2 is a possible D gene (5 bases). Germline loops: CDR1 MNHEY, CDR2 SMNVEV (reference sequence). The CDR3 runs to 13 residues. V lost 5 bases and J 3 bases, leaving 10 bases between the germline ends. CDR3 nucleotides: TGTGCCAGCAGTGGGATGGGAGAAGAGACCCAGTACTTC. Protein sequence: CASSGMGEETQYF.

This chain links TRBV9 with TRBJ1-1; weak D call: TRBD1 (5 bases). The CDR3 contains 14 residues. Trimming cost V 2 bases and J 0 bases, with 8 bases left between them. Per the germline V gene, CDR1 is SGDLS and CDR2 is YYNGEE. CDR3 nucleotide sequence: TGTGCCAGCAGCGTCGGGGGAATGAACACTGAAGCTTTCTTT. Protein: CASSVGGMNTEAFF.

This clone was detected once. The CDR3 reads CASRTGGWTEAFF. CDR3 nucleotide sequence: TGTGCCAGCAGGACAGGGGGTTGGACTGAAGCTTTCTTT. This sequence joins TRBV28 and TRBJ1-1; the match to TRBD1 covers 9 bases. The CDR3 has 13 residues. Germline lookup yields CDR1 MDHEN and CDR2 SYDVKM. The junction had 4 bases not matched to a gene; V was cut back by 6 bases and J by 5 bases.

The CDR3 nucleotides are TGTGCCAGTAGTACCCGGACAGGGACGGGACAGCCCCAGCATTTT. It yields the protein CASSTRTGTGQPQHF. The gene calls are TRBV19 and TRBJ1-5, with 8 bases matching TRBD1. The V gene end was trimmed by 4 bases and the J gene end by 7 bases; junction bases not matched to a gene: 9. Germline V gives CDR1 LNHDA, CDR2 SQIVND (reference sequence). The CDR3 has 15 amino acids. Drawing the rest from reference TRBV19 and TRBJ1-5, the complete variable domain is DGGITQSPKYLFRKEGQNVTLSCEQNLNHDAMYWYRQDPGQGLRLIYYSQIVNDFQKGDIAEGYSVSREKKESFPLTVTSAQKNPTAFYLCASSTRTGTGQPQHFGDGTRLSIL.

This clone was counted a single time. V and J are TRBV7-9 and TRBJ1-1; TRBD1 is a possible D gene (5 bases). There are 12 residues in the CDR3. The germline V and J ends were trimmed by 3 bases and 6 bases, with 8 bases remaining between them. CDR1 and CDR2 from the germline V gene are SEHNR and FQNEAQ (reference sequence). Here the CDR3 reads CASSLRGAEAFF. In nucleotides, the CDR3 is TGTGCCAGCAGCTTGAGAGGGGCTGAAGCTTTCTTT.

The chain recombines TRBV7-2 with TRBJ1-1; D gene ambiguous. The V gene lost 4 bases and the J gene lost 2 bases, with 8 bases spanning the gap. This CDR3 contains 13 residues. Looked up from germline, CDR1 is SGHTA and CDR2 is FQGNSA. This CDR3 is CASSYPSNTEAFF. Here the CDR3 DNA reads TGTGCCAGCAGCTACCCTTCCAACACTGAAGCTTTCTTT.